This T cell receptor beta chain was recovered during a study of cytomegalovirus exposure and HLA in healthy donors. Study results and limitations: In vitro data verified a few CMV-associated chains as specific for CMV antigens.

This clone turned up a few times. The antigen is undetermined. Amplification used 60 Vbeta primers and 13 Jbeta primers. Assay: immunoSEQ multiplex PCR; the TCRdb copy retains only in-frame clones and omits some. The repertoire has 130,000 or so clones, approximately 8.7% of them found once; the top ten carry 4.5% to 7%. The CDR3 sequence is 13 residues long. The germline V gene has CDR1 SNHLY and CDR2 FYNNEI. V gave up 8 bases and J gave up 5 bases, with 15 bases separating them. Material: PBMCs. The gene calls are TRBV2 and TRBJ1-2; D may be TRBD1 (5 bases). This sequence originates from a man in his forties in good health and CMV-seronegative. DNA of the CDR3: TGTGCCAGCGGGGCCTCTTGGACGTATGGCTACACCTTC. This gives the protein CASGASWTYGYTF.